The TCR beta chain described here comes from a study of cytomegalovirus exposure and HLA in healthy donors. Whole-study results and caveats: V- and J-gene trimming of TCR beta was linked (in a later analysis) to a missense DCLRE1C variant.

Primers included in the PCR were 60 Vbeta and 13 Jbeta primers. Clones were sequenced by immunoSEQ multiplex PCR, and TCRdb holds only the in-frame ones, with some missing. This table holds about 67,000 clones. As for this clone: What it binds is unknown.

This CDR3 has 19 amino acids. V was clipped by 0 bases and J by 2 bases; unmatched bases: 12. Germline-derived CDR1 and CDR2 are GTSNPN and SVGIG (reference sequence). This chain joins TRBV30 and TRBJ2-3; 12 nucleotides line up with TRBD2. The sample was PBMCs. The sequence was obtained from a woman in her thirties or forties in good health and CMV-seropositive. The CDR3 DNA is TGTGCCTGGAGTGTCACTAGCGGGAGGATAGTGCGATCCACAGATACGCAGTATTTT. It specifies CAWSVTSGRIVRSTDTQYF.